Reported below is one TCR beta chain. The clone's antigen remains unknown. No base qualities exist here, and no much larger clone lies one base off it. Healthy HIV-negative adults with no recently reported acute infections or vaccinations were included as donors. Every donor was a Caucasian adult living in Nashville, Tennessee, USA. CD4+ T cells were enriched by magnetic negative selection, after which naive cells were positively selected on CD45RA and the negative fraction was taken as the memory subset. Blood was collected by leukapheresis, and PBMCs were isolated by Ficoll-Histopaque density gradient centrifugation and then cryopreserved in liquid nitrogen vapor phase. Analytical flow cytometry was used to check the purity and quantity of each magnetically sorted T cell population. From each sorted fraction, genomic DNA was isolated and quantified by UV absorbance on a Nanodrop 2000c. The CDR3 sequence holds 15 residues, the cysteine and phenylalanine included. The retained sequence is limited to the CDR3, 45 bases, with the frame set at the first base. CDR1 SGHAT and CDR2 FQNNGV are derived from the germline V gene. The junction shows trimming of 4 bases on V and 4 bases on J, plus 14 bases between the germline ends.

These data are taken from a study of shared clonotypes between healthy human individuals (TCRdb year 2020). Looking at the study overall: The cohort comprised a couple of women and three men aged 18 to 49 years. Per donor, three plates each were used for CD4 naive and CD4 memory, two for CD8 naive, and one for CD8 memory. The study deeply sequenced blood TCR repertoires of about five healthy adults to estimate repertoire size and the extent of clonotype sharing between individuals. To increase sequencing depth and limit assay-specific biases, different laboratories used diverse techniques to prepare libraries and sequence TCR repertoires. Leukapheresis yielded between about 0.8 and 9.5 billion PBMCs per donor.

Overall study results and their limits: Clonotypes shared by all four sorted-subset donors showed higher generation probabilities than non-shared clonotypes. Rarefaction of sorted-subset datasets indicated incomplete sequencing despite the large sequencing depth. Larger estimated clonotype richness was generally found for naive subsets than for memory subsets. Only blood was sampled, and tissue TCR repertoires likely differ from those in blood. Based on pairwise subsampling, the degree of clonotype sharing among donors was expected to be affected by sequencing depth. Roughly 5.2% of naive CD4, around 3.6% of naive CD8, about 2.5% of memory CD4, and 0.4% of memory CD8 clonotypes were shared across several donors. The genetic and exposure-history diversity represented was limited by the small number of donors.

Using the deep immunoSEQ assay, TCR CDR3 regions were amplified from genomic DNA by multiplex PCR. Extracted genomic DNA from each cell subset was distributed evenly across all wells of several immunoSEQ 96-well plates, and each plate was treated as a replicate. For sorted subsets, each replicate PCR was loaded with approximately 0.2 ug genomic DNA, equivalent to 30,000 or so T cell genomes. Purified libraries were quantified with a Qubit 3.0 fluorometer, sized on a Bioanalyzer 2100, and re-quantified with the KAPA Library Quantification kit. A separate single-read 150-cycle Illumina NextSeq 550 flow cell was used to sequence each immunoSEQ 96-well plate. On the authors' methods: Because only junctional sequences without quality scores were contained in the immunoSEQ output, filtering matching that applied to full-length reads could not be performed. To assign V/J genes and CDR3, sequences were annotated against IMGT germline references using PyIR, a Python wrapper for IgBLAST v1.9. Any read was removed if the V/J assignment was weak (E-value above 1e-6), the CDR3 was missing, or the read contained stop codons, out-of-frame junctions, or ambiguous translated residues. V3J clonotypes were defined by identical inferred V gene, J gene, and CDR3 amino acid sequence. To compute the percentage overlap between repertoires, the number of shared unique clonotypes was divided by the size of the smaller repertoire. RTK rarefaction, the Chao1 estimator, and Recon v2.1 estimates of unobserved clonotypes were used to assess repertoire richness. OLGA was used to compute generation probabilities for all TCRbeta clonotypes that the gDNA method yielded from a handful of donors. TCRdb retrieved this table from immuneACCESS and kept in-frame rearrangements only. Not all clones are present; in checked studies, unresolved V genes account for under half, and no reason is known for the remainder. The V and J calls and clone size are taken from that table; D and trimming were inferred from the DNA. Within this sample are 2 million to 2.5 million clones, with about 94% of them counted one time only. Jointly, the top ten make up approximately 0.13% of the sample.

The source is a man aged 18 to 35 in good health. Rearrangement joined TRBV11-2 to TRBJ2-1, and possibly TRBD2, on 5 matching bases. The sequenced sample consisted of naive CD4+ T cells sorted from blood. This specimen's cell subset or site label, per the study, means: CD45RA+ positively selected. In nucleotides, the sequence is TGTGCCAGCAGCTCCGGGGTGAGGGATTACAATGAGCAGTTCTTC. This sequence encodes CASSSGVRDYNEQFF.